This T cell receptor (beta chain) originates from a study of blood T cell repertoires in COVID-19. In the study overall: Whether acute or convalescent, the COVID-19 samples came from the United States, Italy and Spain.

This CDR3 comprises 13 residues. V shed 6 bases and J 6 bases; nucleotides not matched to a gene: 3. The germline V gene has CDR1 MNHEY and CDR2 SVGAGI. Per the authors' pipeline: The assay estimated nucleated cells by amplifying reference gene primers. Repertoires were generated with immunoSEQ multiplex PCR, while TCRdb's copy carries only in-frame clones and drops some. D and trimming come from the DNA, and the V and J calls and clone size come from that table. Counted here are about 98,000 clones, 82% occurring once; the ten biggest clones make up approximately 10%. The sequence derives from a man in his 70s with active or convalescent COVID-19. Sequencing was performed on peripheral blood. The chain carries TRBV6-5 and TRBJ2-7, with 12 bases matching TRBD2. CDR3 residues: CASRLAGGREQYF. The CDR3 bases are TGTGCCAGCAGGCTAGCGGGGGGGCGCGAGCAGTACTTC.